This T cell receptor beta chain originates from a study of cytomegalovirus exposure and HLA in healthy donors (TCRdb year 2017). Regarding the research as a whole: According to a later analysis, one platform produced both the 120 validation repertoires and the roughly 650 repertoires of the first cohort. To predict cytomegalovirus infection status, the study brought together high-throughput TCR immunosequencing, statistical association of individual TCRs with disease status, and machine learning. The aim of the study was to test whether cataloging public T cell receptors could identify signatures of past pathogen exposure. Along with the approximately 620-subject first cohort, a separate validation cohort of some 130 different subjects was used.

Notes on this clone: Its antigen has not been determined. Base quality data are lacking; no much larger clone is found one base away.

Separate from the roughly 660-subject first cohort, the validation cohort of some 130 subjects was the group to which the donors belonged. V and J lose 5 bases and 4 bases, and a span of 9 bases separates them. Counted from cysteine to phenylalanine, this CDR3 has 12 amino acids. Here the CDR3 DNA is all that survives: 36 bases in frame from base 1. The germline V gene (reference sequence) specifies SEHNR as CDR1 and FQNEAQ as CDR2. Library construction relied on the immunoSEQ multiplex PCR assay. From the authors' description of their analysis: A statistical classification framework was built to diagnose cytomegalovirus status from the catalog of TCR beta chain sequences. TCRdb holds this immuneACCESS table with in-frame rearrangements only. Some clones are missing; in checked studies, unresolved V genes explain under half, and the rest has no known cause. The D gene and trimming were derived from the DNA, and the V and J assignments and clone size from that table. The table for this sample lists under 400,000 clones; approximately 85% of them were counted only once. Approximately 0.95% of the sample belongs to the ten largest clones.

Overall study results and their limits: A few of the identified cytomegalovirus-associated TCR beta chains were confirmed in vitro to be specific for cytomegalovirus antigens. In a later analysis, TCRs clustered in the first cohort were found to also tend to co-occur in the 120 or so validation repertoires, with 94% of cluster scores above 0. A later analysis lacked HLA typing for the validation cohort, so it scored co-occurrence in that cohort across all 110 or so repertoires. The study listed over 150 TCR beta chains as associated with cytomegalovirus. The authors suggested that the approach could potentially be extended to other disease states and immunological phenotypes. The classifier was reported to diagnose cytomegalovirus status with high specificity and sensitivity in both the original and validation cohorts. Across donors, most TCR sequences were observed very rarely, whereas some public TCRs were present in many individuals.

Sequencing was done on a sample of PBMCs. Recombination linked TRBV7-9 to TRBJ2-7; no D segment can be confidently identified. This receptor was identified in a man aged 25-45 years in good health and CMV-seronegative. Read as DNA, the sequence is TGTGCCAGCAGCCCGCGGCCTTACGAGCAGTACTTC. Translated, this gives CASSPRPYEQYF.